The 20 T cell receptor beta chains given below trace back to one sample, sequenced in a study of CD8+CD57+ T cells in acquired aplastic anemia listed by TCRdb under 2018. The sample was run on an Illumina HiSeq 2000. TCR beta VDJ combination and CDR3 sequence profiling used genomic DNA as the template. TCRdb passed the public sequencing reads through fastp at Q25 and MiXCR, retaining productive beta sequences. Identical CDR3 protein sequences are pooled into one entry, listed with their most common genes and DNA. The sample table contains about 200,000 distinct CDR3 sequences; only one count was recorded for roughly 60% of them. The ten largest make up around 58% of the sample. Flow cytometry had shown CD8+CD57+ cell expansion in the patients selected for sequencing. The sample consisted of sorted CD4+, CD8+, or CD8+CD57+ T cells (not recorded which) from PBMCs. The receptors were gathered from a human donor with aplastic anemia.

The table lists this clonotype with a count of one. This rearrangement joins TRBV20-1 to TRBJ2-7; D call uncertain. The CDR3 sequence is 15 residues long. Between the trimmed V and J ends, which lost 4 bases and 0 bases, there was a span of 16 bases. Germline lookup yields CDR1 DFQATT and CDR2 SNEGSKA (reference sequence). The CDR3, as DNA: TGCAGTGCTACCCCCGAGGTCGGCGTCTCCTACGAGCAGTACTTC. Its translation is CSATPEVGVSYEQYF.

V gene TRBV2 combines with J gene TRBJ2-1; D unresolved. Germline V gives CDR1 SNHLY, CDR2 FYNNEI. CDR3 length: 13 residues. Trimming stripped 3 bases from V and 9 bases from J, with 12 bases between. The CDR3 region has the DNA TGTGCCAGCAGTGAGTGGGCAAAGGGTGAGCAGTTCTTC. Protein product: CASSEWAKGEQFF. Looking up the rest from reference TRBV2 and TRBJ2-1 gives the full variable domain: EPEVTQTPSHQVTQMGQEVILRCVPISNHLYFYWYRQILGQKVEFLVSFYNNEISEKSEIFDDQFSVERPDGSNFTLKIRSTKLEDSAMYFCASSEWAKGEQFFGPGTRLTVL.

Here the CDR3 DNA reads TGCAGCGTTGATCCCCAGGGGAAGGACACTGAAGCTTTCTTT. Residues: CSVDPQGKDTEAFF. The V gene is TRBV29-1, the J gene TRBJ1-1; possibly TRBD1 for D (6 bases). This CDR3 is 14 amino acids long. Germline V lookup: CDR1 SQVTM, CDR2 ANQGSEA. Between the trimmed V and J ends, which lost 3 bases and 3 bases, there was a span of 14 bases.

A single count supports this clonotype. The chain couples TRBV2 to TRBJ2-1; perhaps TRBD2 as D (5 bases). With 6 bases removed from V and 3 bases from J, the gap between germline ends came to 9 bases. CDR1 is SNHLY, CDR2 FYNNEI, per germline. The CDR3 sequence is 13 residues long. In DNA form, the CDR3 reads TGTGCCAGCAGGCCAGCGGACTACAATGAGCAGTTCTTC. Amino acid sequence: CASRPADYNEQFF.

Turning to this clonotype: Likely a read error: the CDR3 ends without its conserved phenylalanine or tryptophan. The V and J genes are TRBV19 and TRBJ1-2; D is unresolved. Germline V gives CDR1 LNHDA, CDR2 SQIVND (reference sequence). The CDR3 consists of 14 residues. Trimming removed 1 base from V and 4 bases from J, with 10 bases in between. Here the CDR3 reads CASSIGSGVYGYTC. Here the CDR3 DNA reads TGTGCCAGTAGTATAGGGTCGGGCGTCTATGGCTACACCTGC.

The count of this clonotype is one. The chain carries TRBV7-3 and TRBJ2-5; no clear D. The length of the CDR3 is 14 residues. Germline V gives CDR1 SGHTA, CDR2 FQGTGA. Trimming took 4 bases from V and 0 from J, leaving 9 bases between them. In DNA, the CDR3 is TGTGCCAGCAGCTGGTTGGGTTACCAAGAGACCCAGTACTTC. It is translated as CASSWLGYQETQYF. The full variable domain, in which reference TRBV7-3 and TRBJ2-5 provide the parts outside the CDR3, is GAGVSQTPSNKVTEKGKYVELRCDPISGHTALYWYRQSLGQGPEFLIYFQGTGAADDSGLPNDRFFAVRPEGSVSTLKIQRTERGDSAVYLCASSWLGYQETQYFGPGTRLLVL.

The chain has TRBV7-9 and TRBJ2-1; D might be TRBD1 (5 bases). CDR3 length: 12 amino acids. Between the trimmed V and J ends, which lost 7 bases and 7 bases, there was a span of 11 bases. Germline values: CDR1 SEHNR, CDR2 FQNEAQ (reference sequence). The CDR3 sequence is CASTFKGNEQFF. CDR3 bases: TGTGCCAGCACCTTTAAGGGGAATGAGCAGTTCTTC.

This clonotype showed up just a few times. The chain is built from TRBV7-9 and TRBJ2-7; unclear D gene. The CDR3 totals 14 residues. In germline, CDR1 is SEHNR, CDR2 FQNEAQ (reference sequence). V gave up 7 bases and J gave up 7 bases, with 20 bases separating them. This chain's CDR3 is CASTPVALEGEQYF. The CDR3 coding sequence is TGTGCCAGCACCCCTGTGGCTCTTGAAGGGGAGCAGTACTTC.

This sequence joins TRBV24-1 and TRBJ2-7, with 8 bases lining up with TRBD1. The J segment lost 4 bases and the V segment lost 3 bases, leaving 10 bases of the junction unmatched. Germline CDR1 and CDR2: KGHDR and SFDVKD. The CDR3 covers 16 residues. In DNA form, the CDR3 reads TGTGCCACCAGTGATCCGCTGACAGGGGACCGTTACGAGCAGTACTTC. Translated, it gives CATSDPLTGDRYEQYF.

This clonotype was detected only once. The gene calls are TRBV7-9 and TRBJ2-5; D possibly corresponds to TRBD1 (6 bases). The CDR3 runs 15 residues. Germline CDR1 and CDR2: SEHNR and FQNEAQ (reference sequence). Trimming stripped 6 bases from V and 4 bases from J, with 18 bases between. The CDR3 nucleotides are TGTGCCAGCAGGGCACAGGGTTCTCGTAGAGAGACCCAGTACTTC. This gives the protein CASRAQGSRRETQYF. The complete variable domain, with remaining parts taken from reference TRBV7-9 and TRBJ2-5, reads DTGVSQNPRHKITKRGQNVTFRCDPISEHNRLYWYRQTLGQGPEFLTYFQNEAQLEKSRLLSDRFSAERPKGSFSTLEIQRTEQGDSAMYLCASRAQGSRRETQYFGPGTRLLVL.

J is TRBJ2-1 and V is TRBV29-1, with 10 bases identical to TRBD1. The CDR3 consists of 11 residues. Looked up from germline, CDR1 is SQVTM and CDR2 is ANQGSEA. CDR3 residues: CNADRGREQFF. CDR3 bases: TGCAACGCCGACAGGGGGCGCGAGCAGTTCTTC.

V is TRBV29-1 and J is TRBJ1-1; D perhaps matches TRBD1 (5 bases). The V and J ends lost 1 base and 10 bases respectively, with 19 bases between them. CDR3 size: 14 residues. The germline V gene has CDR1 SQVTM and CDR2 ANQGSEA. CDR3: CSVEAPQEGQGAFF. In DNA form, the CDR3 reads TGCAGCGTTGAAGCCCCCCAGGAAGGGCAGGGAGCTTTCTTT. The full variable domain, rest sourced from reference TRBV29-1 and TRBJ1-1, is SAVISQKPSRDICQRGTSLTIQCQVDSQVTMMFWYRQQPGQSLTLIATANQGSEATYESGFVIDKFPISRPNLTFSTLTVSNMSPEDSSIYLCSVEAPQEGQGAFFGQGTRLTVV.

The chain uses TRBV15 and TRBJ2-4, with D hard to call. Germline assignment: CDR1 LNHNV and CDR2 YYDKDF (reference sequence). CDR3 length: 17 residues. V lost 0 bases, J lost 2 bases, and 14 bases lay in between. The CDR3 is CATSRDRVGPPKNIQYF. In DNA, the CDR3 is TGTGCCACCAGCAGAGATCGGGTAGGGCCTCCCAAAAACATTCAGTACTTC. The entire variable domain, with the rest obtained from reference TRBV15 and TRBJ2-4, is as follows: DAMVIQNPRYQVTQFGKPVTLSCSQTLNHNVMYWYQQKSSQAPKLLFHYYDKDFNNEADTPDNFQSRRPNTSFCFLDIRSPGLGDTAMYLCATSRDRVGPPKNIQYFGAGTRLSVL.

This sequence joins TRBV20-1 and TRBJ1-2; D is undetermined. CDR3 length: 15 amino acids. Between the trimmed V and J ends, which lost 0 bases and 6 bases, there was a span of 17 bases. CDR1 is DFQATT and CDR2 is SNEGSKA in the germline V gene (reference sequence). CDR3 residues: CSAREAAGNRDGYTF. CDR3 DNA: TGCAGTGCTAGAGAGGCAGCTGGTAATCGGGATGGCTACACCTTC.

CDR3 sequence reads: CASSYSGTSYEQYF. The CDR3 DNA reads TGTGCCAGCAGTTACAGTGGAACCTCCTACGAGCAGTACTTC. The V call is TRBV6-5, the J call TRBJ2-7; D remains ambiguous. V shed 2 bases and J shed 0 bases, with 8 bases lying between them. The CDR3 runs to 14 residues. Germline V gene lookup returns CDR1 MNHEY and CDR2 SVGAGI.

Only one count was recorded for this clonotype. The junction and the germline gene differ at one end; a read error may be behind it. V and J are TRBV5-1 and TRBJ2-1; tentative D call: TRBD1 (5 bases). Near its end, the DNA agrees better with TRBJ2-5, so the J call may be wrong. Germline CDR1 and CDR2: SGHRS and YFSETQ. CDR3 length: 14 residues. The CDR3 region is CASSLEGLQGTQYF. The CDR3 DNA sequence: TGCGCCAGCAGCTTGGAGGGGCTGCAAGGGACCCAGTACTTC.

This clonotype turned up a few times. V gene TRBV7-9 combines with J gene TRBJ2-7, with 9 nucleotides matching TRBD1. The trim removed 1 base at V and 5 bases at J, leaving 6 bases unmatched. The CDR3 contains 15 residues. CDR1 and CDR2 from the germline V gene are SEHNR and FQNEAQ (reference sequence). CDR3 sequence reads: CASSLGVTGGDEQYF. Written as DNA, the CDR3 is TGTGCCAGCAGCTTAGGGGTCACAGGGGGCGACGAGCAGTACTTC.

The table lists this clonotype with a few counts. This sequence joins TRBV15 and TRBJ2-5, with a tentative D call TRBD2 (5 bases). Per germline, CDR1 LNHNV and CDR2 YYDKDF (reference sequence). The CDR3 contains 14 residues. Trimming shortened V by 4 bases and J by 5 bases, and 14 bases separated the two germline ends. The CDR3, as DNA: TGTGCCACCAGCATTACCCGGGATCACGAGACCCAGTACTTC. It specifies CATSITRDHETQYF.

The chain carries TRBV7-2 and TRBJ1-1; 12 bases are shared with TRBD1. This CDR3 contains 16 residues. The ends lost 1 base at V and 6 bases at J; junction bases unmatched: 6. The germline V gene encodes CDR1 SGHTA and CDR2 FQGNSA. The CDR3 DNA is TGTGCCAGCAGCTTAGGTGGGACAGGGGGCGATGCTGAAGCTTTCTTT. Protein product: CASSLGGTGGDAEAFF.

The chain recombines TRBV10-3 with TRBJ2-1, with TRBD2 matching 7 bases. Germline V gene sequence: CDR1 ENHRY, CDR2 SYGVKD. V shed 4 bases, J shed 8 bases, and the junction held 8 bases outside the gene matches. This CDR3 is 14 amino acids long. As DNA, the CDR3 is TGTGCCATCAGTGTACGACTAGCTGACGATGAGCAGTTCTTC. It translates to CAISVRLADDEQFF.